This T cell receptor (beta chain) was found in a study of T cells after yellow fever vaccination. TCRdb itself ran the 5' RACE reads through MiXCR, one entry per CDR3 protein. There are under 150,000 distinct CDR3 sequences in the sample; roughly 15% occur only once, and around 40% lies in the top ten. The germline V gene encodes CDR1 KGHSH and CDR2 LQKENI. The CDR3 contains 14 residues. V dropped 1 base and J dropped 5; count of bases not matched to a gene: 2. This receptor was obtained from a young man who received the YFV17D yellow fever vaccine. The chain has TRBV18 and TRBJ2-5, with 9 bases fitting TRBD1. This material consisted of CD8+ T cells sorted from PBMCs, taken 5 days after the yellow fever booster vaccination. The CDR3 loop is CASSPRDRVETQYF. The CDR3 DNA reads TGTGCCAGCTCACCACGGGACAGGGTTGAGACCCAGTACTTC.